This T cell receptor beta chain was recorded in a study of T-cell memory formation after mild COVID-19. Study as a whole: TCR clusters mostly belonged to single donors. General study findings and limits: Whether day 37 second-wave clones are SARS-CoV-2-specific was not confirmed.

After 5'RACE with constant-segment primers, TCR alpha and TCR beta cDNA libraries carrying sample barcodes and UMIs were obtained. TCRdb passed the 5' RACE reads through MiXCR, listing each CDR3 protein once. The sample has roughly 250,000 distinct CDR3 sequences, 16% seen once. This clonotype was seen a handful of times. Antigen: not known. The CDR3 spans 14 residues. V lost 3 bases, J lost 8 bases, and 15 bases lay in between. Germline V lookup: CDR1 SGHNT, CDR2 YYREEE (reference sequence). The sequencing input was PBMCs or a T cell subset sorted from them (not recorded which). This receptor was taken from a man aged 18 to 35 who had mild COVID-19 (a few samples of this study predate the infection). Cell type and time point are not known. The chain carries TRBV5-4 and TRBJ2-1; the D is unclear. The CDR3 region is CASSSKGSGDEQFF. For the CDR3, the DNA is TGTGCCAGCAGCTCGAAAGGGTCGGGCGATGAGCAGTTCTTC.